The 3 T cell receptor beta chains presented below share a single source sample, sequenced in a study of T cells in Graves' hyperthyroidism and ophthalmopathy. RNA transcripts were the template for amplifying TCR beta CDR3 regions. The TCR CDR3 first-round RT-PCR relied on the HTBI primer set. TCRdb called the multiplex PCR reads again in MiXCR, with one record for every CDR3 protein. This table holds 250,000 to 300,000 distinct CDR3 sequences, about 19% found once. The sequencing input was blood. All receptors derive from a man aged 45-60 years with Graves' ophthalmopathy.

CDR3 in amino acids: CASSPQPRRLAGGYEQYF. CDR3 nucleotides: TGCGCCAGCAGCCCGCAACCACGGCGACTAGCGGGAGGTTACGAGCAGTACTTC. The V and J genes are TRBV5-1 and TRBJ2-7, with 13 positions matching TRBD2. The CDR3 extends over 18 amino acids. Germline V gives CDR1 SGHRS, CDR2 YFSETQ. The V segment lost 4 bases and the J segment 4 bases; nucleotides outside the gene matches: 14.

J is TRBJ1-1 and V is TRBV20-1; D possibly corresponds to TRBD1 (5 bases). This CDR3 is built from 14 residues. Trimming removed 0 bases from V and 4 bases from J, with 12 bases in between. Germline V gives CDR1 DFQATT, CDR2 SNEGSKA (reference sequence). In DNA, the CDR3 is TGCAGTGCTAGAGATCAGGGTAGGAGCACTGAAGCTTTCTTT. This sequence encodes CSARDQGRSTEAFF.

This clonotype was picked up many times. V is TRBV7-8 and J is TRBJ2-3; 7 bases map to TRBD1. The CDR3 runs 15 residues. Germline-derived CDR1 and CDR2 are SGHVS and FQNEAQ. Losses at the gene ends were 3 bases for V and 2 bases for J; bases not matched to a gene: 5. This CDR3 is CASSLWTGATDTQYF. The CDR3 region has the DNA TGTGCCAGCAGCTTGTGGACAGGCGCCACAGATACGCAGTATTTT. Based on the CDR3 plus reference TRBV7-8 and TRBJ2-3, the full variable domain is GAGVSQSPRYKVAKRGQDVALRCDPISGHVSLFWYQQALGQGPEFLTYFQNEAQLDKSGLPSDRFFAERPEGSVSTLKIQRTQQEDSAVYLCASSLWTGATDTQYFGPGTRLTVL.